These T cell receptor beta chains were read from a single sample in a study of blood T cells in healthy people across ages. TCRdb used MiXCR to reprocess the 5' RACE reads, holding one entry per CDR3 protein. This sample yields hundreds of thousands of distinct CDR3 sequences, of which 35% to 50% are seen a single time; around a sixth belongs to the top ten. The sample taken for sequencing was blood. Every receptor here comes from a man older than 75 in good health. Both conserved end residues are part of each CDR3. The D gene is left open where the match is weak. A row's size may be missing; if present it is once, few, many or a size class.

cdr3_length,clone_size,j_call,d_call,v_call,cdr3_aa,cdr3_nt
14,.,TRBJ2-6,.,TRBV7-2,CASSLDSPNNVLTF,TGTGCCAGCAGCTTAGACTCTCCCAATAACGTCCTGACTTTC
16,.,TRBJ2-7,TRBD2,TRBV12-3/TRBV12-4,CASSLAGGPIGDEQYF,TGTGCCAGCAGTTTAGCGGGAGGGCCCATAGGGGACGAGCAGTACTTC
14,few,TRBJ1-2,.,TRBV20-1,CSARDIRTNYGYTF,TGCAGTGCTAGAGACATCAGAACTAACTATGGCTACACCTTC
14,many,TRBJ2-5,.,TRBV20-1,CSAGRGRSEETQYF,TGCAGTGCCGGCAGGGGTCGGAGCGAAGAGACCCAGTACTTC
15,.,TRBJ1-5,TRBD1,TRBV28,CASTYGTESNQPQHF,TGTGCCAGCACCTACGGGACAGAAAGCAATCAGCCCCAGCATTTT
14,.,TRBJ2-7,.,TRBV5-6,CASSRPPGAYEQYF,TGTGCCAGCAGCCGTCCCCCGGGCGCCTACGAGCAGTACTTC
16,.,TRBJ2-1,TRBD2,TRBV29-1,CSVEDLSGELYNEQFF,TGCAGCGTTGAAGATCTGAGCGGGGAACTTTACAATGAGCAGTTCTTC
13,.,TRBJ1-1,.,TRBV12-3/TRBV12-4,CASRTPGNTEAFF,TGTGCCAGCAGAACACCGGGGAACACTGAAGCTTTCTTT
15,.,TRBJ2-3,.,TRBV7-2,CASSWGPLNTDTQYF,TGTGCCAGCAGCTGGGGACCTCTTAACACAGATACGCAGTATTTT
16,.,TRBJ2-5,TRBD1,TRBV12-3/TRBV12-4,CASSLGDRGPQETQYF,TGTGCCAGCAGTTTAGGGGACAGGGGCCCCCAAGAGACCCAGTACTTC
17,.,TRBJ2-5,TRBD2,TRBV7-3,CASSLTGTSGPGGAQYF,TGTGCCAGCAGCTTAACTGGGACTAGCGGGCCGGGGGGGGCCCAGTACTTC
16,.,TRBJ2-5,TRBD2,TRBV7-2,CASSFPGLADQETQYF,TGTGCCAGCAGCTTTCCGGGACTAGCGGACCAAGAGACCCAGTACTTC
14,few,TRBJ2-3,TRBD2,TRBV7-2,CASTLGRETDTQYF,TGTGCCAGCACCCTGGGGAGGGAAACAGATACGCAGTATTTT
14,many,TRBJ2-1,.,TRBV5-1,CASSRDSLGNEQFF,TGCGCCAGCAGCCGGGACTCCCTAGGGAATGAGCAGTTCTTC
13,many,TRBJ2-7,.,TRBV5-1,CASSFGQTYEQYF,TGCGCCAGCAGCTTTGGGCAGACCTACGAGCAGTACTTC
16,once,TRBJ2-2,TRBD2,TRBV7-7,CASSDGGRTGTGELFF,TGTGCCAGCAGCGATGGCGGGAGGACGGGTACCGGGGAGCTGTTTTTT
12,.,TRBJ2-1,.,TRBV28,CASGPRTSVRFF,TGTGCCAGCGGACCTCGGACAAGCGTTCGGTTCTTC
16,.,TRBJ2-1,.,TRBV7-9,CASSLVRKISDNEQFF,TGTGCCAGCAGCTTAGTACGAAAAATCTCCGACAATGAGCAGTTCTTC
15,few,TRBJ2-3,.,TRBV10-3,CAISESTRVSDTQYF,TGTGCCATCAGTGAGTCGACTAGAGTGTCAGATACGCAGTATTTT
16,.,TRBJ2-3,.,TRBV7-3,CASSLSPGASTDTQYF,TGTGCCAGCAGCTTAAGTCCAGGGGCCAGCACAGATACGCAGTATTTT
15,.,TRBJ2-1,TRBD1,TRBV29-1,CSVYPGTGTGNEQFF,TGCAGCGTTTACCCCGGGACAGGGACGGGAAATGAGCAGTTCTTC
15,few,TRBJ1-1,TRBD1,TRBV7-8,CASSPRGQGGCEAFF,TGTGCCAGCAGCCCGAGAGGACAGGGAGGCTGTGAAGCTTTCTTT
14,.,TRBJ2-7,.,TRBV6-2/TRBV6-3,CASRPDGASYEQYF,TGTGCCAGCAGACCTGACGGGGCCTCCTACGAGCAGTACTTC
13,.,TRBJ1-5,.,TRBV27,CASSFGQHQPQHF,TGTGCCAGCAGTTTCGGACAGCATCAGCCCCAGCATTTT
16,.,TRBJ2-1,.,TRBV28,CASSLWEGADPDEQFF,TGTGCCAGCAGTTTATGGGAGGGGGCCGACCCTGATGAGCAGTTCTTC
17,.,TRBJ1-1,TRBD1,TRBV20-1,CSARGNPGQGAVTEAFF,TGCAGTGCTAGGGGAAATCCGGGACAGGGGGCGGTCACTGAAGCTTTCTTT
16,few,TRBJ1-2,TRBD1,TRBV10-2,CASSESKGQGNYGYTF,TGCGCCAGCAGTGAGTCAAAGGGACAGGGTAACTATGGCTACACCTTC
13,.,TRBJ2-1,TRBD2,TRBV3-1,CASSLGLVDEQFF,TGTGCCAGCAGCCTGGGACTAGTGGATGAGCAGTTCTTC
14,few,TRBJ2-3,.,TRBV12-3/TRBV12-4,CASSWSGSTDTQYF,TGTGCCAGCAGTTGGAGCGGAAGCACAGATACGCAGTATTTT
15,.,TRBJ2-3,TRBD2,TRBV12-3/TRBV12-4,CASSRSGRRTDTQYF,TGTGCCAGCAGCCGGAGCGGGAGGCGCACAGATACGCAGTATTTT
15,few,TRBJ2-3,TRBD2,TRBV14,CASSLEGLVTDTQYF,TGTGCCAGCAGCCTGGAAGGACTAGTAACAGATACGCAGTATTTT
16,.,TRBJ1-6,.,TRBV28,CASSPPRGFSNSPLHF,TGTGCCAGCAGCCCCCCCCGTGGCTTTTCTAATTCACCCCTCCACTTT
15,few,TRBJ2-7,.,TRBV5-6,CASSKGPSPVYEQYF,TGTGCCAGCAGCAAGGGACCTTCCCCAGTCTACGAGCAGTACTTC
16,few,TRBJ1-2,TRBD1,TRBV3-1,CASSQSLLGGGYGYTF,TGTGCCAGCAGCCAAAGTCTTTTAGGGGGCGGCTATGGCTACACCTTC
14,.,TRBJ2-7,.,TRBV16,CASSPSRNGVEQYF,TGTGCCAGCAGCCCCTCTCGAAACGGGGTCGAGCAGTACTTC
16,few,TRBJ2-5,.,TRBV28,CASSFYRRQVGETQYF,TGTGCCAGCAGTTTCTACAGGCGCCAAGTGGGAGAGACCCAGTACTTC
17,few,TRBJ2-2,TRBD2,TRBV7-7,CASSSTRGERGTGELFF,TGTGCCAGCAGTTCTACCCGCGGGGAGCGGGGCACCGGGGAGCTGTTTTTT
17,once,TRBJ2-7,TRBD2,TRBV10-3,CAISGNTGTSGGIEQYF,TGTGCCATCAGTGGAAATACCGGGACTAGCGGGGGGATCGAGCAGTACTTC
17,few,TRBJ1-1,TRBD1,TRBV11-3,CASSYNALQGRVTEAFF,TGTGCCAGCAGCTACAACGCCCTACAGGGGCGGGTCACTGAAGCTTTCTTT
14,.,TRBJ1-1,.,TRBV7-2,CASKPAFMNTEAFF,TGTGCCAGCAAACCAGCTTTTATGAACACTGAAGCTTTCTTT
14,few,TRBJ1-6,.,TRBV12-3/TRBV12-4,CASSFQGGGSPLHF,TGTGCCAGCAGTTTCCAGGGTGGGGGTTCACCCCTCCACTTT
12,few,TRBJ2-4,.,TRBV12-3/TRBV12-4,CASSLGRNIQYF,TGTGCCAGCAGTTTGGGGAGAAACATTCAGTACTTC
13,.,TRBJ1-2,TRBD1,TRBV29-1,CSVEVGGSYGYTF,TGCAGCGTTGAAGTAGGGGGCAGCTATGGCTACACCTTC
11,.,TRBJ2-3,.,TRBV30,CAWTRDFKQYF,TGTGCCTGGACCCGGGACTTTAAGCAGTATTTT
17,.,TRBJ2-7,TRBD2,TRBV6-2/TRBV6-3,CASSYGAGTSVSYEQYF,TGTGCCAGCAGTTACGGAGCCGGGACTAGCGTCTCCTACGAGCAGTACTTC
14,.,TRBJ2-5,TRBD2,TRBV6-1,CASNNSGRSYEQYF,TGTGCCAGCAATAATAGCGGGAGGAGTTACGAACAGTACTTC
15,few,TRBJ2-3,.,TRBV5-5,CASSLAPGPTDTQYF,TGTGCCAGCAGCTTGGCGCCAGGCCCCACAGATACGCAGTATTTT
13,.,TRBJ1-1,.,TRBV6-1,CASSWGRDTEAFF,TGTGCCAGCAGCTGGGGGAGGGACACTGAAGCTTTCTTT
16,few,TRBJ2-1,TRBD2,TRBV7-3,CASSLGLAGGPYEQFF,TGTGCCAGCAGCTTAGGGCTAGCGGGAGGGCCATATGAGCAGTTCTTC
14,many,TRBJ2-5,.,TRBV12-3/TRBV12-4,CASSLALVGETQYF,TGTGCCAGCAGTTTGGCCCTAGTAGGCGAGACCCAGTACTTC
12,.,TRBJ1-2,.,TRBV2,CASSVRTAGGTF,TGTGCCAGCAGTGTTAGGACAGCTGGGGGCACCTTC
16,.,TRBJ2-7,TRBD2,TRBV12-3/TRBV12-4,CASSFELAGGPSEQYF,TGTGCCAGCAGTTTTGAATTAGCGGGAGGGCCCTCCGAGCAGTACTTC
17,.,TRBJ2-1,.,TRBV3-1,CASSQVSRQVTYNEQFF,TGTGCCAGCAGCCAAGTATCGAGGCAAGTCACCTACAATGAGCAGTTCTTC
14,once,TRBJ2-1,TRBD2,TRBV7-2,CASGIAGGLNEQFF,TGTGCCAGCGGCATAGCGGGAGGCCTCAATGAGCAGTTCTTC